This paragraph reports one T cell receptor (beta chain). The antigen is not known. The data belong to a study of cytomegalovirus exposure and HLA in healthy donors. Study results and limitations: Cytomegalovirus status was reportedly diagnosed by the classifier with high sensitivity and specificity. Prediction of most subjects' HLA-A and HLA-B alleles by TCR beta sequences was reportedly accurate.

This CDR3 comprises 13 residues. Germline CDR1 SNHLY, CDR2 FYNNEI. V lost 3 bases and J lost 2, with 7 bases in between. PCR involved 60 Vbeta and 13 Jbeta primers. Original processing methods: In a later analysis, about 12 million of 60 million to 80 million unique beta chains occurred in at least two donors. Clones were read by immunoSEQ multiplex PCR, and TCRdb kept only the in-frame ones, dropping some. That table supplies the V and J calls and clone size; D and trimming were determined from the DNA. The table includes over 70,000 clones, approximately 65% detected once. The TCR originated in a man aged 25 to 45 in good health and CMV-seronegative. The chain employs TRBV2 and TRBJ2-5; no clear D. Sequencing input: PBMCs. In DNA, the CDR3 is TGTGCCAGCAGTGAGTATATGCAAGAGACCCAGTACTTC. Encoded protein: CASSEYMQETQYF.